The source of this T cell receptor (beta chain) is a study of CD4 T cells in relation to SARS-CoV-2 and coronaviruses. This clone appeared a single time. Its target is unknown. Here immunoSEQ multiplex PCR was the method, and the copy in TCRdb shows in-frame clones only, minus some. This table holds approximately 19,000 clones, just under 80% found once. Losses at the gene ends were 6 bases for V and 6 bases for J; bases not matched to a gene: 7. Germline CDR1 reads MNHNY; CDR2 reads SVGAGI (reference sequence). The CDR3 runs 14 residues. Unexposed donor CD4+ T cells date from about 2011-2018, before the COVID-19 pandemic. After ten to eleven days of culture, CD4+ T cells were isolated.

The sequencing input was CD4+ T cells from PBMCs, cultured in vitro. The chain couples TRBV6-6 to TRBJ1-2; 10 positions match TRBD1. The receptor was isolated from a human donor in good health. CDR3 protein: CASSPAGTGDGYTF. The CDR3 DNA is TGTGCCAGCAGCCCCGCCGGGACAGGGGATGGCTACACCTTC.